This T cell receptor (beta chain) was identified in a study of regulatory T cells in long-lasting Graves disease. Time point denoted: persistent/refractory GD, antithyroid drugs over 5 years with positive TRAb. From RNA extracted from PBMCs, the TCR library was made. By American Thyroid Association guidelines, Graves' disease was diagnosed in the cohort. The patients included were those that came from an endocrinology department in Xi'an, China. Whole-study results and caveats: TRBV28, TRBJ1-2 and TRBJ2-5 emerged as the favored segments in persistent disease. Graves' patients with persistent disease showed TCR diversity lower than patients newly diagnosed.

V shed 2 bases and J shed 1 base, with 6 bases lying between them. The CDR3 has 14 residues. Germline values: CDR1 SNHLY, CDR2 FYNNEI. In its sample, this clonotype was seen many times. Its target is not known. Both iRepertoire HTBI primers and Arm-PCR of CDR3 regions were used to build the TCR beta libraries. TCRdb called the multiplex PCR reads again in MiXCR, with one record for every CDR3 protein. The data show approximately 470,000 distinct CDR3 sequences, less than 25% seen once. The receptor was derived from a female donor with Graves disease. This chain uses TRBV2 with TRBJ1-5; no firm D call. Sequenced material: peripheral blood mononuclear cells (PBMCs), taken when the disease was refractory, from a patient treated with antithyroid drugs. The chain's CDR3 is CASSESTSNQPQHF. In DNA form, the CDR3 reads TGTGCCAGCAGTGAATCGACAAGCAATCAGCCCCAGCATTTT. Drawing the rest from reference TRBV2 and TRBJ1-5, the complete variable domain is EPEVTQTPSHQVTQMGQEVILRCVPISNHLYFYWYRQILGQKVEFLVSFYNNEISEKSEIFDDQFSVERPDGSNFTLKIRSTKLEDSAMYFCASSESTSNQPQHFGDGTRLSIL.